The 9 T cell receptor beta chains reported below all come from one sample, sequenced in a study of blood T cell repertoires in COVID-19. Clones were sequenced by immunoSEQ multiplex PCR, and TCRdb holds only the in-frame ones, with some missing. The repertoire has about 68,000 clones, around nine tenths of them found once; the top ten carry 7.3%. The sequenced sample was peripheral blood. The receptor source for this set is a man aged 40-55 years with COVID-19, enrolled during active disease.

The genes are TRBV28 and TRBJ1-5; D might be TRBD1 (5 bases). The germline CDR1 and CDR2 sequences are MDHEN and SYDVKM. The CDR3 contains 14 residues. Trimming removed 4 bases at V and 2 bases at J, with 9 bases between. DNA for the CDR3: TGTGCCAGCAGTTCGGGAGGGGGCAATCAGCCCCAGCATTTT. This sequence encodes CASSSGGGNQPQHF.

The chain uses TRBV6-5 and TRBJ1-6; possibly TRBD1 for D (5 bases). From germline, CDR1 is MNHEY and CDR2 SVGAGI. The CDR3 loop spans 13 amino acids. The V end was cut by 7 bases, the J end by 5 bases, with 9 bases between. CDR3 region: CASNRQNNSPLHF. The CDR3 bases are TGTGCCAGCAATAGACAGAATAATTCACCCCTCCACTTT.

The V call is TRBV19, the J call TRBJ2-3; 7 nucleotides align to TRBD1. Germline V gene data show CDR1 as LNHDA and CDR2 as SQIVND (reference sequence). The V gene end was trimmed by 5 bases and the J gene end by 4 bases; junction bases not matched to a gene: 6. The CDR3 length is 14 residues. CDR3 in DNA: TGTGCCAGTAGTCGACAGGGATCTTCAGATACGCAGTATTTT. Its protein is CASSRQGSSDTQYF.

This clone came up a few times. The rearrangement links TRBV5-1 to TRBJ1-3; 7 bases map to TRBD1. The CDR3 totals 16 residues. Trimming cost V 4 bases and J 0 bases; bases outside gene matches: 7. Germline V gene data show CDR1 as SGHRS and CDR2 as YFSETQ. The CDR3 nucleotides read TGCGCCAGCAGCATCGGGACAGCAAGCTCTGGAAACACCATATATTTT. Amino acid sequence: CASSIGTASSGNTIYF. The variable domain in full, with the rest retrieved from reference TRBV5-1 and TRBJ1-3, is KAGVTQTPRYLIKTRGQQVTLSCSPISGHRSVSWYQQTPGQGLQFLFEYFSETQRNKGNFPGRFSGRQFSNSRSEMNVSTLELGDSALYLCASSIGTASSGNTIYFGEGSWLTVV.

This clone was detected once. V usage is TRBV9 and J usage is TRBJ2-7; D may be TRBD2 (7 bases). Germline loops: CDR1 SGDLS, CDR2 YYNGEE. The ends were cut back, 3 bases at V and 0 bases at J, with 31 bases in the middle. The CDR3 is 21 residues long. This chain's CDR3 is CASSEHSAYVGGRGTSYEQYF. DNA for the CDR3: TGTGCCAGCAGCGAACACTCAGCGTACGTTGGGGGGAGGGGGACCTCCTACGAGCAGTACTTC.

This clone has just one count. J is TRBJ1-3 and V is TRBV6-2 or TRBV6-3, with D perhaps matching TRBD1 (5 bases). V lost 2 bases and J 8 bases, leaving 25 bases between the germline ends. Germline V CDR1 and CDR2: MNHEY, SVGEGT. This CDR3 contains 18 residues. Here the CDR3 reads CASSYPQQRTKSRDTIYF. Written as DNA, the CDR3 is TGTGCCAGCAGTTACCCACAGCAAAGGACAAAGTCACGGGACACCATATATTTT.

The rearrangement uses TRBV10-3 and TRBJ1-2, with TRBD1 identical over 9 bases. Germline-derived CDR1 and CDR2 are ENHRY and SYGVKD. The ends lost 2 bases at V and 10 bases at J; junction bases unmatched: 5. CDR3 length: 13 amino acids. The CDR3 loop reads CAISEDRGGIYTF. CDR3 DNA: TGTGCCATCAGTGAGGACAGGGGGGGAATCTACACCTTC.

This rearrangement joins TRBV29-1 to TRBJ1-1; D is possibly TRBD1 (5 bases). Looked up from germline, CDR1 is SQVTM and CDR2 is ANQGSEA. V was pared by 1 base and J by 4 bases, with 13 bases between. The CDR3 runs 14 residues. CDR3 coding DNA: TGCAGCGTTGAAGGCGGGGGTTTGGGCACTGAAGCTTTCTTT. Its translation: CSVEGGGLGTEAFF.

The J gene is TRBJ1-3, the V gene TRBV16; no firm D call. The CDR3 loop spans 16 amino acids. Trimming took off 0 bases at V and 3 bases at J, with 12 bases between the two ends. Looked up from germline, CDR1 is KGHSY and CDR2 is FQNENV. The CDR3 is CASSQSGARVGNTIYF. CDR3 DNA: TGTGCCAGCAGCCAATCCGGAGCGAGGGTTGGAAACACCATATATTTT.